The source of this TCR beta chain is a study of blood T cells in healthy people across ages. Through a sample-barcoded 5' primer and a J-beta primer mix, a second PCR was run for about 6 to 12 cycles. Through a template-switch adaptor with 12 random nucleotides, each cDNA molecule received a tag. TCRdb re-derived calls from the 5' RACE reads in MiXCR, one entry per CDR3 protein. The table lists 1,500,000 or so distinct CDR3 sequences, approximately 60% of them singletons. Germline CDR1 LGHNA, CDR2 YSLEER. V lost 0 bases to trimming and J lost 2 bases, with 3 bases between them. This CDR3 comprises 13 residues.

This chain connects TRBV4-3 to TRBJ2-3; D call uncertain. This TCR was recovered from a man aged 18 to 29 in good health. Sequences were obtained from blood. The CDR3: CASSQDTTDTQYF. The CDR3 DNA is TGCGCCAGCAGCCAAGATACCACAGATACGCAGTATTTT.